The 24 T cell receptor beta chains below all came from one sample that was sequenced in a study of neurological immune-mediated disorders. TCRdb re-analysed the 5' RACE reads in MiXCR, keeping a single row per CDR3 protein. There are more than 45,000 distinct CDR3 sequences in the sample; under 4.5% occur only once, and around 3.1% lies in the top ten. Source material: PBMCs. These TCRs come from a woman in her thirties with multiple sclerosis.

This clonotype appeared many times. J is TRBJ2-7 and V is TRBV6-5; a weak D match, TRBD2 (6 bases). Germline lookup yields CDR1 MNHEY and CDR2 SVGAGI. Trimming cost V 6 bases and J 2 bases, with 20 bases left between them. CDR3 size: 16 residues. CDR3 protein: CASSSRLATKPYEQYF. The CDR3 coding sequence is TGTGCCAGCAGCTCCCGCCTAGCGACGAAGCCCTACGAGCAGTACTTC.

This clonotype appeared many times. The chain combines TRBV5-1 with TRBJ2-5; tentative D call: TRBD2 (6 bases). Trimming left V 4 bases short and J 2 bases short, with 12 bases between. The germline CDR1 and CDR2 sequences are SGHRS and YFSETQ. CDR3 length: 14 residues. CDR3: CASSGGTAQETQYF. In DNA form, the CDR3 reads TGCGCCAGCAGCGGAGGGACGGCTCAAGAGACCCAGTACTTC.

This clonotype came up many times. The chain has TRBV7-2 and TRBJ2-7; possibly TRBD1 or TRBD2 for D (7 bases each). Trimming removed 7 bases at V and 2 bases at J, with 15 bases between. The germline gives CDR1 SGHTA, CDR2 FQGNSA. The CDR3 consists of 14 residues. CDR3 nucleotide sequence: TGTGCCAGCACCCTGGGGAGGGGGCCCTACGAGCAGTACTTC. This gives the protein CASTLGRGPYEQYF.

This clonotype was counted at least ten times. The chain couples TRBV9 to TRBJ2-3, with 8 bases aligning to TRBD1. This CDR3 has 16 residues. The germline V gene encodes CDR1 SGDLS and CDR2 YYNGEE. The J segment lost 2 bases and the V segment lost 1 base, leaving 6 bases of the junction unmatched. CDR3 sequence (DNA): TGTGCCAGCAGCGTACAGACAGGGGCTAACACAGATACGCAGTATTTT. This gives the protein CASSVQTGANTDTQYF.

Ten or more counts support this clonotype. The chain couples TRBV24-1 to TRBJ2-3; D not certain. This CDR3 region has 11 residues. V lost 7 bases and J 6 bases, leaving 7 bases between the germline ends. Germline-derived CDR1 and CDR2 are KGHDR and SFDVKD. The CDR3, as DNA: TGTGCCACCAGCTCGGCGGATACGCAGTATTTT. It specifies CATSSADTQYF.

This clonotype turned up a few times. The V gene is TRBV20-1, the J gene TRBJ2-3, with 10 bases aligning to TRBD2. Germline-derived CDR1 and CDR2 are DFQATT and SNEGSKA (reference sequence). Unmatched junction bases numbered 11, after V lost 3 bases and J lost 2 bases. CDR3 length: 17 amino acids. This CDR3 is CSASGAGGRRTTDTQYF. CDR3 sequence (DNA): TGCAGTGCTAGTGGAGCGGGGGGGCGAAGGACCACAGATACGCAGTATTTT.

This clonotype was observed many times. This rearrangement joins TRBV3-1 to TRBJ2-5; D gene uncertain. V gave up 1 base and J gave up 5 bases, with 8 bases separating them. The CDR3 has 13 amino acids. Germline-derived CDR1 and CDR2 are LGHDT and YNNKEL (reference sequence). The CDR3 nucleotides are TGTGCCAGCAGCCAAGGGGTTGGGGAGACCCAGTACTTC. Translation gives CASSQGVGETQYF.

This clonotype was seen repeatedly, ten times or more. This may stem from a read error, because a much larger clone lies one nucleotide away. This chain connects TRBV20-1 to TRBJ2-4; D may be TRBD2 (5 bases). CDR1 and CDR2 from the germline V gene are DFQATT and SNEGSKA (reference sequence). The length of the CDR3 is 16 residues. Between the trimmed V and J ends, which lost 0 bases and 2 bases, there was a span of 14 bases. Here the CDR3 reads CSARDPASLTKNIQYF. The CDR3 region has the DNA TGCAGTGCTAGAGATCCAGCTAGCTTAACCAAAAACATTCAGTACTTC.

This clonotype was picked up many times. This chain connects TRBV5-1 to TRBJ1-2; no reliable D call. The V end was cut by 3 bases, the J end by 0 bases, with 9 bases between. CDR3 size: 14 residues. Germline V lookup: CDR1 SGHRS, CDR2 YFSETQ. CDR3 coding DNA: TGCGCCAGCAGCTCAAAATTAGCTAACTATGGCTACACCTTC. It yields the protein CASSSKLANYGYTF.

This clonotype was seen many times. The rearrangement uses TRBV20-1 and TRBJ2-3; TRBD2 aligns across 10 bases. Unmatched junction bases numbered 7, after V lost 4 bases and J lost 0 bases. The CDR3 is made up of 16 amino acids. The germline V gene has CDR1 DFQATT and CDR2 SNEGSKA (reference sequence). The CDR3, as DNA: TGCAGTGCTATCTCTCTAGCGGGGGCCAGCACAGATACGCAGTATTTT. Protein sequence: CSAISLAGASTDTQYF.

This clonotype was seen at least ten times. The chain is built from TRBV20-1 and TRBJ2-1; D is tentatively TRBD1 or TRBD2 (5 bases each). V dropped 5 bases and J dropped 1 base, with 15 bases sitting between them. The germline V gene encodes CDR1 DFQATT and CDR2 SNEGSKA (reference sequence). CDR3 length equals 15 residues. The CDR3 loop is CSAAPGTQSYNEQFF. CDR3 bases: TGCAGTGCTGCCCCCGGGACCCAATCCTACAATGAGCAGTTCTTC.

This clonotype was seen ten or more times. The V and J genes are TRBV11-2 and TRBJ2-1; 9 bases align to TRBD2. Germline V gene data show CDR1 as SGHAT and CDR2 as FQNNGV. The CDR3 has 13 residues. V was pared by 4 bases and J by 9 bases, with 4 bases of the junction left unmatched. This chain's CDR3 is CASSSGLASEQFF. Written as DNA, the CDR3 is TGTGCCAGCAGCTCGGGACTAGCAAGTGAGCAGTTCTTC.

This clonotype has ten or more counts. This chain connects TRBV10-3 to TRBJ2-5, with unresolved D. CDR3 size: 13 residues. V was pared by 0 bases and J by 0 bases, with 2 bases between. CDR1 is ENHRY, CDR2 SYGVKD, per germline. The CDR3 coding sequence is TGTGCCATCAGTGAGTCGAACCAAGAGACCCAGTACTTC. Translated, it gives CAISESNQETQYF.

This clonotype was detected ten times or more. This chain uses TRBV11-1 with TRBJ2-1; TRBD2 aligns across 10 bases. V gave up 5 bases and J gave up 4 bases; unmatched junction bases: 5. From germline, CDR1 is SGHAT and CDR2 FQDESV (reference sequence). The CDR3 loop spans 15 amino acids. The CDR3 nucleotides are TGTGCCAGCAGCCCTTGGACTAGCGGATACAATGAGCAGTTCTTC. It encodes CASSPWTSGYNEQFF. The full variable domain, completed using reference TRBV11-1 and TRBJ2-1, is EAEVAQSPRYKITEKSQAVAFWCDPISGHATLYWYRQILGQGPELLVQFQDESVVDDSQLPKDRFSAERLKGVDSTLKIQPAELGDSAMYLCASSPWTSGYNEQFFGPGTRLTVL.

In this sample, this clonotype turned up many times. The rearrangement uses TRBV7-6 and TRBJ2-2; 10 nucleotides agree with TRBD1. In germline, CDR1 is SGHVS, CDR2 FNYEAQ. J lost 2 bases, V lost 8 bases, and 8 bases had no gene match. CDR3 length: 16 amino acids. CDR3 loop: CASEPRQGANTGELFF. Written as DNA, the CDR3 is TGTGCCAGCGAGCCGAGACAGGGGGCTAACACCGGGGAGCTGTTTTTT.

This clonotype turned up a few times. The J gene is TRBJ2-7, the V gene TRBV4-3; D is undetermined. Deletions cut 4 bases from V and 2 bases from J, with 15 bases between. Germline V gene data show CDR1 as LGHNA and CDR2 as YSLEER. The CDR3 totals 15 residues. The DNA for the CDR3 is TGCGCCAGCAGCCCTAAGGGTGCAGTTCCCTACGAGCAGTACTTC. Translating gives CASSPKGAVPYEQYF.

This clonotype was recorded at least ten times. This chain joins TRBV5-1 and TRBJ2-7, with D unclear. This CDR3 is built from 13 residues. Germline V gene data show CDR1 as SGHRS and CDR2 as YFSETQ. Trimming stripped 2 bases from V and 0 bases from J, with 6 bases between. The CDR3 DNA reads as TGCGCCAGCAGCTTCTCCAACTCCTACGAGCAGTACTTC. Translating gives CASSFSNSYEQYF.

The sample holds many counts of this clonotype. The chain recombines TRBV24-1 with TRBJ1-1; D remains ambiguous. The CDR3 is 13 amino acids. Trimming took 2 bases from V and 1 from J, leaving 4 bases between them. Germline loops: CDR1 KGHDR, CDR2 SFDVKD. Here the CDR3 DNA reads TGTGCCACCAGTGATTGGGGGAACACTGAAGCTTTCTTT. Translating gives CATSDWGNTEAFF.

At least ten counts were recorded for this clonotype. V usage is TRBV4-1 and J usage is TRBJ2-2; D gene unclear. Germline V gene lookup returns CDR1 MGHRA and CDR2 YSYEKL. This CDR3 region has 15 residues. V was pared by 3 bases and J by 0 bases, with 8 bases between. In DNA form, the CDR3 reads TGCGCCAGCAGCCACCCTGGGGCGAACACCGGGGAGCTGTTTTTT. It encodes CASSHPGANTGELFF.

With regard to this clonotype: Its ends do not fully match the called genes, so a read error is possible. The chain links TRBV6-2 or TRBV6-3 to TRBJ1-5; the D is unclear. CDR1 and CDR2 from the germline V gene are MNHEY and SVGEGT. CDR3 length: 14 amino acids. CDR3 in amino acids: CASNPGREGQPQNF. The CDR3 DNA is TGTGCCAGCAACCCGGGGAGGGAAGGGCAGCCCCAGAATTTT.

This clonotype was counted at least ten times. The rearrangement uses TRBV18 and TRBJ1-5; D is ambiguous. The germline V and J ends were trimmed by 5 bases and 7 bases, with 12 bases remaining between them. The germline V gene encodes CDR1 KGHSH and CDR2 LQKENI. The CDR3 consists of 13 residues. The CDR3 DNA follows: TGTGCCAGCTCAGGAGGGCGCGGACAGCCCCAGCATTTT. Its translation: CASSGGRGQPQHF.

This clonotype was seen repeatedly, ten times or more. This chain joins TRBV29-1 and TRBJ2-7, with 7 bases fitting TRBD1. Per germline, CDR1 SQVTM and CDR2 ANQGSEA. The V gene end was trimmed by 4 bases and the J gene end by 0 bases; junction bases not matched to a gene: 6. The CDR3 sequence is 14 residues long. The CDR3 nucleotides are TGCAGCGTTGGGGTGAGGGGGCGCTCCTACGAGCAGTACTTC. The encoded protein is CSVGVRGRSYEQYF.

This clonotype was counted ten times or more. This chain connects TRBV20-1 to TRBJ1-5; TRBD1 might be the D (6 bases). Per germline, CDR1 DFQATT and CDR2 SNEGSKA (reference sequence). Trimming removed 4 bases from V and 2 bases from J, with 15 bases in between. The CDR3 extends over 15 amino acids. This CDR3 reads CSAIRGAGGNQPQHF. DNA for the CDR3: TGCAGTGCTATCCGGGGGGCTGGCGGCAATCAGCCCCAGCATTTT.

The table lists this clonotype with many counts. The rearrangement uses TRBV29-1 and TRBJ1-2, with D unclear. The CDR3 totals 11 residues. Between the trimmed V and J ends, which lost 6 bases and 5 bases, there was a span of 10 bases. Germline V gives CDR1 SQVTM, CDR2 ANQGSEA. The CDR3 sequence is CSVEMGYGYTF. CDR3 coding DNA: TGCAGCGTGGAGATGGGGTATGGCTACACCTTC.